The 27 T cell receptor beta chains in this list originate from one sample, sequenced in a study of long-term antiretroviral therapy in people with HIV. A v3.0 immunoSEQ assay was performed at survey level. Assay used: immunoSEQ multiplex PCR; TCRdb lists only in-frame clones, some missing. The repertoire holds 20,000 or so clones, with about 91% as singletons. Sequenced material: unsorted PBMCs, taken 2.1 years after starting antiretroviral therapy. These receptors all come from a young man with HIV.

This clone was detected only a few times. Written as DNA, the CDR3 is TGTGCCAGCAGCCCAAGATCCGGGACAGGGTACGAGCAGTACTTC. Translated, it gives CASSPRSGTGYEQYF. V gene TRBV11-3 combines with J gene TRBJ2-7; 9 nucleotides match TRBD1. This CDR3 comprises 15 residues. Germline values: CDR1 SGHNT, CDR2 YENEEA. Losses at the gene ends were 5 bases for V and 4 bases for J; bases not matched to a gene: 9.

A few counts support this clone. The chain links TRBV2 to TRBJ2-7; D not certain. The V gene lost 8 bases and the J gene lost 3 bases, with 14 bases spanning the gap. The germline V gene has CDR1 SNHLY and CDR2 FYNNEI. The CDR3 covers 13 residues. The CDR3 nucleotides read TGTGCCAGCGGGCCCTCGAAAGGCTACGAGCAGTACTTC. Its protein product is CASGPSKGYEQYF. The complete variable domain, with remaining parts taken from reference TRBV2 and TRBJ2-7, reads EPEVTQTPSHQVTQMGQEVILRCVPISNHLYFYWYRQILGQKVEFLVSFYNNEISEKSEIFDDQFSVERPDGSNFTLKIRSTKLEDSAMYFCASGPSKGYEQYFGPGTRLTVT.

This chain connects TRBV19 to TRBJ1-5; no clear D. Germline CDR1 and CDR2: LNHDA and SQIVND (reference sequence). Between the trimmed V and J ends, which lost 3 bases and 1 base, there was a span of 7 bases. CDR3 length equals 14 residues. CDR3 protein: CASSILDSNQPQHF. CDR3 coding DNA: TGTGCCAGTAGTATCTTGGACAGCAATCAGCCCCAGCATTTT. Complete variable domain (other parts from reference TRBV19 and TRBJ1-5): DGGITQSPKYLFRKEGQNVTLSCEQNLNHDAMYWYRQDPGQGLRLIYYSQIVNDFQKGDIAEGYSVSREKKESFPLTVTSAQKNPTAFYLCASSILDSNQPQHFGDGTRLSIL.

The V gene is TRBV6-5, the J gene TRBJ1-3, with D perhaps TRBD1 (6 bases). Germline lookup yields CDR1 MNHEY and CDR2 SVGAGI. The CDR3 length is 15 residues. With 7 bases removed from V and 0 bases from J, the gap between germline ends came to 13 bases. Here the CDR3 reads CASKQGHNSGNTIYF. CDR3 DNA: TGTGCCAGCAAACAGGGCCATAACTCTGGAAACACCATATATTTT.

The chain uses TRBV6-6 and TRBJ2-3; 7 nucleotides align to TRBD2. Germline-derived CDR1 and CDR2 are MNHNY and SVGAGI (reference sequence). Germline trimming cut 10 bases from V and 1 base from J; bases unmatched to any gene: 8. The CDR3 has 14 amino acids. CDR3: CAIQMGGGTDTQYF. Written as DNA, the CDR3 is TGTGCCATTCAAATGGGGGGGGGCACAGATACGCAGTATTTT.

The chain uses TRBV5-5 and TRBJ2-3, with a tentative D call TRBD2 (6 bases). The CDR3 length is 13 residues. The germline V and J ends were trimmed by 7 bases and 2 bases, with 11 bases remaining between them. Germline V gene data show CDR1 as SGHKS and CDR2 as YYEKEE (reference sequence). CDR3 bases: TGTGCCAGCTCGGGGGTCAACACAGATACGCAGTATTTT. Translating it yields CASSGVNTDTQYF.

The genes are TRBV28 and TRBJ2-3; 9 bases fit TRBD2. CDR1 and CDR2 (germline): MDHEN, SYDVKM. This CDR3 spans 17 amino acids. Trimming took 7 bases from V and 9 from J; bases not matched to a gene: 20. CDR3 nucleotides: TGTGCCAGCATTTCCCCTTACGCTAGCGGGACCGGAGGAACGCAGTATTTT. This gives the protein CASISPYASGTGGTQYF.

This clone was found a few times. This rearrangement joins TRBV19 to TRBJ1-5, with 7 bases fitting TRBD1. CDR1 is LNHDA, CDR2 SQIVND, per germline (reference sequence). The CDR3 loop spans 16 amino acids. Losses at the gene ends were 2 bases for V and 2 bases for J; bases not matched to a gene: 6. In nucleotides, the CDR3 is TGTGCCAGTAGTATACGGCAGGGGGAGGGCAATCAGCCCCAGCATTTT. It codes for CASSIRQGEGNQPQHF.

The chain recombines TRBV27 with TRBJ2-2, with D perhaps matching TRBD2 (5 bases). This CDR3 is 12 amino acids long. The germline CDR1 and CDR2 sequences are MNHEY and SMNVEV (reference sequence). Trimming removed 8 bases from V and 1 base from J, with 5 bases in between. CDR3 in amino acids: CASGRNTGELFF. CDR3 bases: TGTGCCAGCGGGAGGAACACCGGGGAGCTGTTTTTT.

This chain connects TRBV7-9 to TRBJ1-2; TRBD1 matches 10 bases. This CDR3 spans 15 amino acids. CDR1 SEHNR and CDR2 FQNEAQ come from the germline V gene (reference sequence). V lost 5 bases and J lost 5; bases outside the gene matches: 8. CDR3: CASSPSDRGRYGYTF. CDR3 in DNA: TGTGCCAGCAGCCCATCCGACAGGGGGCGGTATGGCTACACCTTC.

The V call is TRBV11-2, the J call TRBJ2-7, with TRBD1 as a possible D gene (6 bases). Germline loops: CDR1 SGHAT, CDR2 FQNNGV. Trimming shortened V by 3 bases and J by 4 bases, and 19 bases separated the two germline ends. The CDR3 extends over 16 amino acids. The CDR3 DNA reads TGTGCCAGCAGCTTGGCCCCCCGGGACAACTCATACGAGCAGTACTTC. It codes for CASSLAPRDNSYEQYF.

The genes are TRBV5-1 and TRBJ1-2; no clear D gene. This CDR3 contains 19 residues. The germline CDR1 and CDR2 sequences are SGHRS and YFSETQ. The V end was cut by 4 bases, the J end by 2 bases, with 27 bases between. CDR3 protein: CASSSTLNFDSQSNYGYTF. The CDR3 DNA reads as TGCGCCAGCAGCAGCACCCTTAATTTTGATTCTCAATCCAACTATGGCTACACCTTC.

The rearrangement links TRBV4-3 to TRBJ1-5, with D perhaps TRBD1 (5 bases). CDR3 length equals 15 residues. The germline gives CDR1 LGHNA, CDR2 YSLEER. With 4 bases removed from V and 1 base from J, the gap between germline ends came to 11 bases. Written as DNA, the CDR3 is TGCGCCAGCAGCCGCGTCAGGGCAAGCAATCAGCCCCAGCATTTT. It codes for CASSRVRASNQPQHF.

V usage is TRBV19 and J usage is TRBJ1-2, with 11 bases aligning to TRBD1. Germline trimming cut 6 bases from V and 8 bases from J; bases unmatched to any gene: 8. Germline loops: CDR1 LNHDA, CDR2 SQIVND (reference sequence). The CDR3 is 14 residues long. The CDR3 is CASSSDRGLSGYTF. The CDR3 DNA sequence: TGTGCCAGTAGCTCGGACAGGGGGCTTTCGGGCTACACCTTC.

This clone was seen only a few times. This chain uses TRBV5-4 with TRBJ2-7; TRBD2 agrees at 7 bases. The CDR3 is 12 residues long. Germline lookup yields CDR1 SGHNT and CDR2 YYREEE (reference sequence). V lost 3 bases, J lost 3 bases, and 0 bases stayed unmatched. The CDR3 sequence: CASSWGGYEQYF. The CDR3 bases are TGTGCCAGCAGCTGGGGGGGCTACGAGCAGTACTTC. Full variable domain (outside the CDR3, taken from reference TRBV5-4 and TRBJ2-7): ETGVTQSPTHLIKTRGQQVTLRCSSQSGHNTVSWYQQALGQGPQFIFQYYREEENGRGNFPPRFSGLQFPNYSSELNVNALELDDSALYLCASSWGGYEQYFGPGTRLTVT.

V is TRBV9 and J is TRBJ2-1, with 14 bases lining up with TRBD2. The CDR3 consists of 15 residues. Trimming at V came to 3 bases and at J to 8 bases, leaving 4 bases not matched to a gene. CDR1 SGDLS and CDR2 YYNGEE come from the germline V gene. The CDR3: CASSAVGLAGDEQFF. CDR3 DNA: TGTGCCAGCAGCGCCGTGGGACTAGCGGGGGATGAGCAGTTCTTC.

The V call is TRBV5-6, the J call TRBJ2-3; D call uncertain. The germline V gene encodes CDR1 SGHDT and CDR2 YYEEEE. V was trimmed by 4 bases and J by 2 bases, leaving 14 bases between them. This CDR3 has 15 amino acids. This chain's CDR3 is CASSLSDQFTDTQYF. CDR3 nucleotides: TGTGCCAGCAGCCTCAGCGACCAGTTCACAGATACGCAGTATTTT. Supplemented by reference TRBV5-6 and TRBJ2-3, the full variable domain reads DAGVTQSPTHLIKTRGQQVTLRCSPKSGHDTVSWYQQALGQGPQFIFQYYEEEERQRGNFPDRFSGHQFPNYSSELNVNALLLGDSALYLCASSLSDQFTDTQYFGPGTRLTVL.

This clone occurred once. CDR3 sequence reads: CASSLGLGGANVLTF. The CDR3 bases are TGTGCCAGCAGCTTGGGTTTAGGGGGGGCCAACGTCCTGACTTTC. The rearrangement joins TRBV7-3 to TRBJ2-6; D is unclear. The germline V gene has CDR1 SGHTA and CDR2 FQGTGA. The V end lost 3 bases, the J end lost 4 bases, and 10 bases lay between the germline ends. CDR3 length: 15 amino acids.

V usage is TRBV19 and J usage is TRBJ2-7, with D perhaps TRBD1 or TRBD2 (6 bases each). CDR1 is LNHDA, CDR2 SQIVND, per germline (reference sequence). V lost 9 bases to trimming and J lost 1 base, with 10 bases between them. CDR3 length: 12 amino acids. The CDR3 reads CASRGLSYEQYF. CDR3 sequence (DNA): TGTGCCAGCAGGGGACTTTCCTACGAGCAGTACTTC. Based on the CDR3 plus reference TRBV19 and TRBJ2-7, the full variable domain is DGGITQSPKYLFRKEGQNVTLSCEQNLNHDAMYWYRQDPGQGLRLIYYSQIVNDFQKGDIAEGYSVSREKKESFPLTVTSAQKNPTAFYLCASRGLSYEQYFGPGTRLTVT.

In this sample, this clone turned up once. This CDR3 reads CASRNHRQITDTQYF. The DNA for the CDR3 is TGTGCCAGCAGAAACCACCGGCAGATCACAGATACGCAGTATTTT. The V and J genes are TRBV28 and TRBJ2-3; no clear D. The germline V and J ends were trimmed by 6 bases and 2 bases, with 15 bases remaining between them. This CDR3 has 15 amino acids. Germline CDR1 MDHEN, CDR2 SYDVKM.

The chain joins TRBV14 to TRBJ2-7, with 10 bases identical to TRBD2. Unmatched junction bases numbered 7, after V lost 4 bases and J lost 4 bases. CDR1 and CDR2 from the germline V gene are SGHDN and FVKESK. The CDR3 length is 15 residues. The chain's CDR3 is CASSRRLAGKYEQYF. Written as DNA, the CDR3 is TGTGCCAGCAGCCGGAGACTAGCGGGCAAGTACGAGCAGTACTTC.

The chain couples TRBV7-9 to TRBJ1-3; D remains unclear. The CDR3 has 15 amino acids. Germline-derived CDR1 and CDR2 are SEHNR and FQNEAQ (reference sequence). V lost 3 bases and J 4 bases, leaving 13 bases between the germline ends. The chain's CDR3 is CASSFVGVGGNTIYF. For the CDR3, the DNA is TGTGCCAGCAGCTTTGTGGGTGTTGGGGGAAACACCATATATTTT. The whole variable domain, filled in from reference TRBV7-9 and TRBJ1-3, reads DTGVSQNPRHKITKRGQNVTFRCDPISEHNRLYWYRQTLGQGPEFLTYFQNEAQLEKSRLLSDRFSAERPKGSFSTLEIQRTEQGDSAMYLCASSFVGVGGNTIYFGEGSWLTVV.

V and J are TRBV4-2 and TRBJ1-1, with D uncertain. The CDR3 sequence is 19 residues long. Trimming shortened V by 2 bases and J by 1 base, and 23 bases separated the two germline ends. Per germline, CDR1 LGHNA and CDR2 YNFKEQ. The CDR3, as DNA: TGTGCCAGCAGCCAAACACTTCCCCGGCTGCGTAGTAGGAACACTGAAGCTTTCTTT. As protein: CASSQTLPRLRSRNTEAFF.

The chain carries TRBV9 and TRBJ2-7, with TRBD1 matching 10 bases. The CDR3 extends over 14 amino acids. V lost 0 bases to trimming and J lost 3 bases; unmatched junction nucleotides: 0. CDR1 and CDR2 from the germline V gene are SGDLS and YYNGEE. CDR3 bases: TGTGCCAGCAGCGTAGGGGACAGGGGCTACGAGCAGTACTTC. This sequence encodes CASSVGDRGYEQYF.

This chain joins TRBV5-1 and TRBJ1-5, with unresolved D. The CDR3 is made up of 17 amino acids. Germline V lookup: CDR1 SGHRS, CDR2 YFSETQ. V shed 0 bases and J shed 0 bases, with 13 bases lying between them. DNA for the CDR3: TGCGCCAGCAGCTTGGGGCCTATCAATGATAGCAATCAGCCCCAGCATTTT. As protein: CASSLGPINDSNQPQHF.

V is TRBV4-3 and J is TRBJ2-1; D might be TRBD2 (6 bases). Trimming removed 0 bases at V and 1 base at J, with 7 bases between. The CDR3 covers 15 residues. Germline lookup yields CDR1 LGHNA and CDR2 YSLEER. As DNA, the CDR3 is TGCGCCAGCAGCCAAGATCGGGGGTCCTACAATGAGCAGTTCTTC. The encoded protein is CASSQDRGSYNEQFF.

This clone has just a few counts. The chain couples TRBV6-8 to TRBJ1-6, with TRBD1 matching over 9 bases. J gave up 5 bases and V 8 bases, and 7 bases lay outside the gene matches. Germline assignment: CDR1 MNHGY and CDR2 SAAAGT. The CDR3 extends over 15 amino acids. CDR3 DNA: TGTGCCAGCGGGGCCCGGGACAGGGATAATTCACCCCTCCACTTT. This codes for CASGARDRDNSPLHF.